A single sample is the source of the 31 T cell receptor beta chains below, sequenced in a study of blood T cell repertoires in COVID-19. Here immunoSEQ multiplex PCR was the method, and the copy in TCRdb shows in-frame clones only, minus some. In the table there are tens of thousands of clones, about 72% of which are singletons. The sequenced sample consisted of peripheral blood. These receptors were taken from a woman over 75 with acute or convalescent COVID-19.

This chain joins TRBV7-2 and TRBJ1-6, with TRBD1 as a possible D gene (5 bases). V was cut by 5 bases and J by 14 bases, with 19 bases left in between. The CDR3 totals 14 residues. Per the germline V gene, CDR1 is SGHTA and CDR2 is FQGNSA. The CDR3 reads CASSRGGNLDSLHF. For the CDR3, the DNA is TGTGCCAGCAGCCGGGGGGGGAACCTCGATTCCCTCCACTTT.

V and J are TRBV4-1 and TRBJ1-1, with TRBD1 identical over 8 bases. V dropped 4 bases and J dropped 5; count of bases not matched to a gene: 6. Germline lookup yields CDR1 MGHRA and CDR2 YSYEKL. The CDR3 has 14 residues. The CDR3 sequence is CASSLQGEGTEAFF. The CDR3 DNA reads TGCGCCAGCAGCCTACAGGGGGAAGGAACTGAAGCTTTCTTT.

The chain is built from TRBV19 and TRBJ1-4; TRBD1 matches 7 bases. This CDR3 contains 16 residues. Trimming removed 5 bases from V and 5 bases from J; junction bases left unmatched: 11. Germline V lookup: CDR1 LNHDA, CDR2 SQIVND (reference sequence). The CDR3, as DNA: TGTGCCAGTAGTCCAAACACGGGACAGAAAAATGAAAAACTGTTTTTT. It is translated as CASSPNTGQKNEKLFF.

This clone was seen just once. The gene calls are TRBV3-1 (or the pseudogene TRBV3-2) and TRBJ2-5; TRBD2 matches at 9 bases. Trimming cost V 4 bases and J 5 bases; bases outside gene matches: 11. CDR1 is LGHDT, CDR2 YNNKEL, per germline (reference sequence). The CDR3 loop spans 16 amino acids. Here the CDR3 DNA reads TGTGCCAGCAGCCCCCCGGTAGCGGGGGTAAGGGAGACCCAGTACTTC. This sequence encodes CASSPPVAGVRETQYF.

The V call is TRBV28, the J call TRBJ2-5, with no clear D. Trimming removed 8 bases from V and 2 bases from J, with 9 bases in between. The CDR3 covers 12 residues. In germline, CDR1 is MDHEN, CDR2 SYDVKM. The CDR3 spells CASATLQETQYF. The DNA of the CDR3 is TGTGCCAGCGCGACTCTTCAAGAGACCCAGTACTTC.

This clone was picked up a small number of times. The chain combines TRBV19 with TRBJ2-3; tentative D call: TRBD1 (6 bases). Germline V gene lookup returns CDR1 LNHDA and CDR2 SQIVND (reference sequence). V lost 5 bases and J 11 bases, leaving 17 bases between the germline ends. CDR3 length: 13 residues. The DNA for the CDR3 is TGTGCCAGTAGTTCCTCCGGGACAACTGGGCAGTATTTT. Its protein product is CASSSSGTTGQYF.

The rearrangement joins TRBV29-1 to TRBJ2-3, with 11 bases lining up with TRBD2. Germline V gives CDR1 SQVTM, CDR2 ANQGSEA. With V trimmed by 6 bases and J by 2 bases, 7 bases remained unmatched. CDR3 size: 15 residues. The CDR3 DNA reads as TGCAGCGTAATAGTAGCGGGGGGGCCCACAGATACGCAGTATTTT. It translates to CSVIVAGGPTDTQYF.

This chain connects TRBV10-2 to TRBJ1-4; TRBD1 matches 7 bases. Germline lookup yields CDR1 WSHSY and CDR2 SAAADI. Trimming removed 6 bases from V and 7 bases from J; junction bases left unmatched: 5. The CDR3 extends over 13 amino acids. The chain's CDR3 is CASRAGTAEKLFF. The CDR3 DNA reads as TGCGCCAGCAGGGCCGGGACAGCTGAAAAACTGTTTTTT.

This rearrangement joins TRBV5-1 to TRBJ2-5, with 9 nucleotides matching TRBD2. Germline CDR1 is SGHRS and CDR2 is YFSETQ. The CDR3 has 16 residues. V lost 4 bases and J lost 1; bases outside the gene matches: 8. Written as DNA, the CDR3 is TGCGCCAGCAGCCCTGGGGCTAGCGGGGCCCAAGAGACCCAGTACTTC. Protein sequence: CASSPGASGAQETQYF.

This clone was picked up many times. V gene TRBV12-2 combines with J gene TRBJ2-5; the table names TRBD2, a call not compared with the DNA. TRBV12-2 corresponds to a pseudogene. The CDR3 length is 15 residues. CDR3 sequence: CASRKLAGGRETQYF. In DNA, the CDR3 is TGTGCAAGTCGCAAATTAGCGGGGGGGCGGGAGACCCAGTACTTC.

This clone has more than one count but fewer than ten. This chain connects TRBV5-1 to TRBJ1-2; D is unclear. CDR3 length: 13 residues. Trimming took 0 bases from V and 7 from J, leaving 10 bases between them. CDR1 is SGHRS, CDR2 YFSETQ, per germline. CDR3 sequence: CASSLASTGGYTF. CDR3 sequence (DNA): TGCGCCAGCAGCTTGGCGTCAACCGGTGGCTACACCTTC.

J is TRBJ2-1 and V is TRBV2; the D is unclear. CDR3 length: 13 residues. Trimming took 7 bases from V and 5 from J, leaving 12 bases between them. CDR1 SNHLY and CDR2 FYNNEI come from the germline V gene. As DNA, the CDR3 is TGTGCCAGCAAGTTGCGGTATGACAATGAGCAGTTCTTC. It encodes CASKLRYDNEQFF.

This rearrangement joins TRBV7-9 to TRBJ2-6; 7 bases align to TRBD1. Germline V gene data show CDR1 as SEHNR and CDR2 as FQNEAQ (reference sequence). The CDR3 covers 18 residues. V dropped 2 bases and J dropped 0; count of bases not matched to a gene: 7. The DNA for the CDR3 is TGTGCCAGCAGCTTATGGACAGGAATCATCTCTGGGGCCAACGTCCTGACTTTC. Residues: CASSLWTGIISGANVLTF.

The rearrangement links TRBV2 to TRBJ1-4, with 8 bases that match TRBD1. V lost 4 bases to trimming and J lost 8 bases; unmatched junction nucleotides: 3. The germline V gene has CDR1 SNHLY and CDR2 FYNNEI. There are 13 residues in the CDR3. CDR3 loop: CASSVQGGEKLFF. CDR3 DNA: TGTGCCAGCAGTGTACAGGGGGGGGAAAAACTGTTTTTT.

The genes are TRBV10-3 and TRBJ2-7; 7 nucleotides align to TRBD1. Per the germline V gene, CDR1 is ENHRY and CDR2 is SYGVKD. The CDR3 is 13 amino acids. V lost 7 bases, J lost 2 bases, and 5 bases stayed unmatched. CDR3 DNA sequence: TGTGCCATCAAGGGGACAGACCCCTACGAGCAGTACTTC. Translation gives CAIKGTDPYEQYF.

The V and J genes are TRBV3-1 (or the pseudogene TRBV3-2) and TRBJ2-1, with TRBD2 matching over 9 bases. The CDR3 totals 15 residues. Germline trimming cut 4 bases from V and 12 bases from J; bases unmatched to any gene: 13. CDR1 LGHDT and CDR2 YNNKEL come from the germline V gene (reference sequence). The CDR3 DNA reads TGTGCCAGCAGCCCGTTAGTTAGCGGGAGCCTGGGGCAGTTCTTC. Residues: CASSPLVSGSLGQFF.

This clone has a handful of counts. The chain combines TRBV5-6 with TRBJ2-1; 7 nucleotides agree with TRBD2. CDR1 SGHDT and CDR2 YYEEEE come from the germline V gene. J lost 4 bases, V lost 5 bases, and 9 bases had no gene match. CDR3 length: 15 amino acids. The CDR3 here is CASSFGGSPYNEQFF. In DNA, the CDR3 is TGTGCCAGCAGTTTCGGCGGGAGTCCTTACAATGAGCAGTTCTTC.

The gene calls are TRBV2 and TRBJ1-3; 8 bases map to TRBD1. CDR1 and CDR2 from the germline V gene are SNHLY and FYNNEI. This CDR3 has 15 residues. V was pared by 5 bases and J by 0 bases, with 3 bases of the junction left unmatched. The CDR3 DNA sequence: TGTGCCAGCAGTCCCACAGGGGGCTCTGGAAACACCATATATTTT. The encoded protein is CASSPTGGSGNTIYF.

The J gene is TRBJ1-2, the V gene TRBV10-3; 11 bases are shared with TRBD1. Germline V gene lookup returns CDR1 ENHRY and CDR2 SYGVKD. V lost 8 bases to trimming and J lost 8 bases; unmatched junction nucleotides: 4. The CDR3 sequence is 12 residues long. For the CDR3, the DNA is TGTGCCATCGGACAGGGGGCAGGGGGCTACACCTTC. Translating it yields CAIGQGAGGYTF.

The chain couples TRBV14 to TRBJ2-7, with D possibly TRBD1 on 5 matching bases. Deletions cut 4 bases from V and 3 bases from J, with 10 bases between. CDR3 size: 13 residues. CDR1 SGHDN and CDR2 FVKESK come from the germline V gene. In DNA, the CDR3 is TGTGCCAGCAGCCTCGGACACTTCTACGAGCAGTACTTC. Amino acid sequence: CASSLGHFYEQYF.

This chain links TRBV7-2 with TRBJ1-1; D remains unclear. This CDR3 is 11 amino acids long. CDR1 and CDR2 (germline): SGHTA, FQGNSA. Trimming shortened V by 5 bases and J by 8 bases, and 9 bases separated the two germline ends. The CDR3: CASSRGLEAFF. The CDR3 nucleotides are TGTGCCAGCAGCCGTGGACTAGAAGCTTTCTTT.

This chain joins TRBV4-3 and TRBJ1-2; weak D call: TRBD1 (6 bases). This CDR3 is 13 amino acids long. Germline V gives CDR1 LGHNA, CDR2 YSLEER. The germline V and J ends were trimmed by 4 bases and 4 bases, with 10 bases remaining between them. CDR3 region: CASSRGGGYGYTF. The CDR3 DNA follows: TGCGCCAGCAGCCGGGGGGGCGGCTATGGCTACACCTTC.

There are a few counts of this clone. The chain employs TRBV6-5 and TRBJ2-1, with 7 bases identical to TRBD1. Germline V lookup: CDR1 MNHEY, CDR2 SVGAGI. The CDR3 contains 14 residues. With 6 bases clipped from V and 8 bases from J, the junction kept 10 bases outside the gene matches. The CDR3 DNA reads TGTGCCAGCAGGCCCCGACAGGGTATCGATGAGCAGTTCTTC. Translating gives CASRPRQGIDEQFF.

In regard to this clone: This is likely an artifact of a read error, given a far larger clone one base away. CDR3 loop: CASSYGTGAYEQYF. The DNA for the CDR3 is TGTGCCAGCAGTTACGGGACAGGGGCCTACGAGCAGTACTTC. This chain connects TRBV6-6 to TRBJ2-7, with TRBD1 matching over 10 bases. After removal of 2 bases from V and 2 bases from J, the junction contained 0 bases not matched to a gene. Germline V gene lookup returns CDR1 MNHNY and CDR2 SVGAGI (reference sequence). The CDR3 is 14 residues long.

For this clone: The junction does not match germline at one end; this may be a read error. The chain has TRBV5-5 and TRBJ1-2, with 7 nucleotides matching TRBD1. There are 12 residues in the CDR3. Germline CDR1 and CDR2: SGHKS and YYEKEE (reference sequence). The CDR3 DNA sequence: TGTACCAGCAGCCCAGGGACAGATGGCTACACCTTC. The encoded protein is CTSSPGTDGYTF.

This clone was observed a handful of times. J is TRBJ2-7 and V is TRBV5-1; 12 positions match TRBD2. Germline CDR1 reads SGHRS; CDR2 reads YFSETQ. This CDR3 region has 14 residues. Losses at the gene ends were 5 bases for V and 0 bases for J; bases not matched to a gene: 0. The CDR3 DNA reads as TGCGCCAGCAGGACTAGCGGGAGCTCCTACGAGCAGTACTTC. Encoded protein: CASRTSGSSYEQYF. The full variable domain, completed using reference TRBV5-1 and TRBJ2-7, is KAGVTQTPRYLIKTRGQQVTLSCSPISGHRSVSWYQQTPGQGLQFLFEYFSETQRNKGNFPGRFSGRQFSNSRSEMNVSTLELGDSALYLCASRTSGSSYEQYFGPGTRLTVT.

The chain recombines TRBV2 with TRBJ1-2; 10 bases map to TRBD1. The CDR3 contains 14 residues. V shed 6 bases, J shed 4 bases, and the junction held 5 bases outside the gene matches. Per germline, CDR1 SNHLY and CDR2 FYNNEI. The CDR3 coding sequence is TGTGCCAGCAGATGGACAGGGGGACCCTATGGCTACACCTTC. It yields the protein CASRWTGGPYGYTF.

The sample holds a few counts of this clone. The chain joins TRBV30 to TRBJ2-7; D may correspond to TRBD1 or TRBD2 (5 bases each). The CDR3 is 12 residues long. Germline V gene sequence: CDR1 GTSNPN, CDR2 SVGIG (reference sequence). Trimming shortened V by 7 bases and J by 3 bases, and 13 bases separated the two germline ends. The CDR3 sequence: CALGPSNYEQYF. The CDR3, as DNA: TGTGCCTTGGGACCTTCTAACTACGAGCAGTACTTC.

V is TRBV5-1 and J is TRBJ2-7, with D possibly matching TRBD1 (5 bases). V was clipped by 5 bases and J by 1 base, with 13 bases between them. Looked up from germline, CDR1 is SGHRS and CDR2 is YFSETQ. The CDR3 has 14 amino acids. CDR3 residues: CASSFDSSSYEQYF. As DNA, the CDR3 is TGCGCCAGCAGTTTCGACAGTTCGTCCTACGAGCAGTACTTC.

V and J are TRBV10-2 and TRBJ2-7; possibly TRBD1 for D (5 bases). The length of the CDR3 is 13 residues. V was trimmed by 6 bases and J by 2 bases, leaving 11 bases between them. Germline CDR1 is WSHSY and CDR2 is SAAADI. The CDR3 is CASRRQSTYEQYF. Here the CDR3 DNA reads TGCGCCAGCAGGCGACAGAGTACCTACGAGCAGTACTTC.

The chain is built from TRBV28 and TRBJ1-2; TRBD1 matches at 11 bases. The trim removed 5 bases at V and 0 bases at J, leaving 2 bases unmatched. From germline, CDR1 is MDHEN and CDR2 SYDVKM. The CDR3 covers 15 residues. The CDR3 loop reads CASSPGQGANYGYTF. For the CDR3, the DNA is TGTGCCAGCAGTCCGGGACAGGGGGCTAACTATGGCTACACCTTC.